This T cell receptor (beta chain) was retrieved from a study of blood T cells in healthy people across ages. Researchers isolated at least 7 million PBMCs per sample. Overall study results and limits: The unsorted PBMCs prevented any conclusive comparison of naive versus antigen-experienced cells. Strong correlation was found linking TCR beta diversity to naive T cell percentage. Estimates based on one million T cells were treated as lower bounds.

The second PCR ran about 6 to 11 cycles with a sample-barcoded 5' primer and J-beta primers. TCRdb redid the calling of the 5' RACE reads with MiXCR, one entry per CDR3 protein. The sample has over 600,000 distinct CDR3 sequences, 46% seen once. Looked up from germline, CDR1 is MDHEN and CDR2 is SYDVKM. The CDR3 totals 13 residues. V was clipped by 2 bases and J by 10 bases; unmatched bases: 4. About this clonotype itself: Its antigen is unknown.

This chain uses TRBV28 with TRBJ2-4; TRBD1 matches at 8 bases. Sequenced input: blood. This clonotype was obtained from an elderly man in good health. CDR3 in DNA: TGTGCCAGCAGTTTAAGTGACAGGGGAATTCAGTACTTC. Its protein product is CASSLSDRGIQYF.